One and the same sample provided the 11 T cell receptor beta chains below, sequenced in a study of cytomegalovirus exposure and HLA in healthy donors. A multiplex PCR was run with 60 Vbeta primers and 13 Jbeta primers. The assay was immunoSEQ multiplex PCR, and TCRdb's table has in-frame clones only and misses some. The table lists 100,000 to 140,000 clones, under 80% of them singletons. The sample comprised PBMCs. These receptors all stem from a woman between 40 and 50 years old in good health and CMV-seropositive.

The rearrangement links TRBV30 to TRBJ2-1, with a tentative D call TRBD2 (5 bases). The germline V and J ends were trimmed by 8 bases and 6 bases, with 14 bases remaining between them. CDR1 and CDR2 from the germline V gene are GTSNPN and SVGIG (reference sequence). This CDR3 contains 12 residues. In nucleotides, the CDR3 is TGTGCCCTGGAGGAAGGTAGCAATGAGCAGTTCTTC. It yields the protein CALEEGSNEQFF.

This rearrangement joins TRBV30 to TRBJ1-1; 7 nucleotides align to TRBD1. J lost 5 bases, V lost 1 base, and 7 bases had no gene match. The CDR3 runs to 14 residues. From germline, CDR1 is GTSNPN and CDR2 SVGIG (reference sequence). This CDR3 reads CAWSGQTGRTEAFF. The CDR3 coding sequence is TGTGCCTGGAGTGGGCAGACAGGGAGGACTGAAGCTTTCTTT.

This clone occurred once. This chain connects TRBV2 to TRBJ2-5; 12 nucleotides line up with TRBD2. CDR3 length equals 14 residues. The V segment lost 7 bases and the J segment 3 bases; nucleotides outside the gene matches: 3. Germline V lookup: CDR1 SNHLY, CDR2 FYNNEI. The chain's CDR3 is CASKWTSGEETQYF. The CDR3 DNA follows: TGTGCCAGCAAATGGACTAGCGGGGAAGAGACCCAGTACTTC.

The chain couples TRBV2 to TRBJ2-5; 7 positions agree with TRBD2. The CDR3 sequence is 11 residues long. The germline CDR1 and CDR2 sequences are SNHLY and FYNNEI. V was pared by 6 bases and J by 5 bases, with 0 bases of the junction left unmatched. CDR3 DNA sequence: TGTGCCAGCAGCGGGGGGGAGACCCAGTACTTC. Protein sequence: CASSGGETQYF.

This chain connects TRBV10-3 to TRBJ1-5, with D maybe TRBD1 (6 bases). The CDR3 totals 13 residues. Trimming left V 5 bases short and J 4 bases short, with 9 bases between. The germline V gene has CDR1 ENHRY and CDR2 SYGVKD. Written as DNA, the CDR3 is TGTGCCATCAGTTATCAGGGGAATCAGCCCCAGCATTTT. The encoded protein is CAISYQGNQPQHF.

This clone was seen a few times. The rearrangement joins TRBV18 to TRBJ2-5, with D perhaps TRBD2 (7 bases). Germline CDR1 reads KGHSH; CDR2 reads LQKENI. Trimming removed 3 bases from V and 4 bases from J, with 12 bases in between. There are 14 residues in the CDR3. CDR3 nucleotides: TGTGCCAGCTCACCCCCGGGGGGCAGAGAGACCCAGTACTTC. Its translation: CASSPPGGRETQYF.

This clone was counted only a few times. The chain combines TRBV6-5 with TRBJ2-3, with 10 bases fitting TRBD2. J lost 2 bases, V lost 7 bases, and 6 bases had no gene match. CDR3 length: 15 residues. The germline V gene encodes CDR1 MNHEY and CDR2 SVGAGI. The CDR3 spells CASTTSGEATDTQYF. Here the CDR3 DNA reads TGTGCCAGCACCACTAGCGGGGAAGCCACAGATACGCAGTATTTT.

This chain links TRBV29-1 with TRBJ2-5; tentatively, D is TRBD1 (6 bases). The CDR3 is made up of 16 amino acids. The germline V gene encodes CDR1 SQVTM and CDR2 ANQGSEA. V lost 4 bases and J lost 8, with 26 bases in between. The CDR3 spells CSVAHYPGTSLRTQYF. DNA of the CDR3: TGCAGCGTTGCCCACTACCCCGGGACATCCTTAAGAACCCAGTACTTC.

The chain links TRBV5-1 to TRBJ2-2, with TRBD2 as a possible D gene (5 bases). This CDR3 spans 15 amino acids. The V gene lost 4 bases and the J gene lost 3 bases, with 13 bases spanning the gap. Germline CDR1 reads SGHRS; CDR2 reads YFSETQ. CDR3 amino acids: CASSGSGADTGELFF. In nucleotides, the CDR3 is TGCGCCAGCAGCGGGAGTGGTGCAGACACCGGGGAGCTGTTTTTT.

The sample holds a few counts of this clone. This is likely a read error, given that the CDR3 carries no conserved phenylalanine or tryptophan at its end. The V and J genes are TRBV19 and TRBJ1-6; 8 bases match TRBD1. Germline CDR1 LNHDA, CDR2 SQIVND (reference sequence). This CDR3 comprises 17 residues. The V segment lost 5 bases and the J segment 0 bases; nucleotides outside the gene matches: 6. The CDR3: CASSLRDRSSYNSPLHL. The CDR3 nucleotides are TGTGCCAGTAGTTTGAGGGACAGGAGCTCCTATAATTCACCCCTCCACCTT.

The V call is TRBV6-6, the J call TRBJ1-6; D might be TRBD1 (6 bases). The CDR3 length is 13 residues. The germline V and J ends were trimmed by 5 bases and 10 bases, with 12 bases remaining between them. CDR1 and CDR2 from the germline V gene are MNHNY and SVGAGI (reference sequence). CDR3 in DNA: TGTGCCAGCAGTCCTAACAGGGACTCACCCCTCCACTTT. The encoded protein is CASSPNRDSPLHF.